Shown below are 11 T cell receptor beta chains from a single sample sequenced in a study of blood T cell repertoires in COVID-19. Repertoires were generated with immunoSEQ multiplex PCR, while TCRdb's copy carries only in-frame clones and drops some. The table shows about 240,000 clones, with roughly 87% occurring only once. The sample consisted of peripheral blood. The receptors were gathered from a man aged 60-69 years who had recovered from COVID-19.

The chain joins TRBV6-5 to TRBJ2-2; 8 nucleotides align to TRBD2. CDR1 MNHEY and CDR2 SVGAGI come from the germline V gene. There are 14 residues in the CDR3. The V gene end was trimmed by 6 bases and the J gene end by 9 bases; junction bases not matched to a gene: 9. The CDR3 here is CASRTGGGRWELFF. CDR3 DNA: TGTGCCAGCAGAACGGGGGGGGGTCGCTGGGAGCTGTTTTTT.

V is TRBV7-6 and J is TRBJ2-2; TRBD2 matches 8 bases. The CDR3 loop spans 15 amino acids. The J segment lost 7 bases and the V segment lost 2 bases, leaving 6 bases of the junction unmatched. Germline CDR1 is SGHVS and CDR2 is FNYEAQ. CDR3 in amino acids: CASSLRGGPNGELFF. CDR3 coding DNA: TGTGCCAGCAGCTTACGGGGGGGCCCTAACGGGGAGCTGTTTTTT.

This chain joins TRBV5-1 and TRBJ1-2; D not resolved. The germline V gene has CDR1 SGHRS and CDR2 YFSETQ. CDR3 length equals 15 residues. Trimming removed 2 bases at V and 5 bases at J, with 16 bases between. The CDR3 loop is CASSFNKAGYYGYTF. The DNA for the CDR3 is TGCGCCAGCAGCTTTAACAAGGCGGGGTATTATGGCTACACCTTC.

V usage is TRBV4-2 and J usage is TRBJ2-3; TRBD2 agrees at 11 bases. Per the germline V gene, CDR1 is LGHNA and CDR2 is YNFKEQ. V lost 1 base to trimming and J lost 2 bases; unmatched junction nucleotides: 5. This CDR3 has 17 amino acids. The DNA for the CDR3 is TGTGCCAGCAGCCAAGCCACTAGCGGGGGCCTCACAGATACGCAGTATTTT. Its protein product is CASSQATSGGLTDTQYF.

The CDR3, as DNA: TGTGCCAGCAGCCTAGTCGCGAGCGGGGGGCCCAATGAGCAGTTCTTC. Amino acids: CASSLVASGGPNEQFF. The chain couples TRBV3-1 (or the pseudogene TRBV3-2) to TRBJ2-1, with 9 bases aligning to TRBD2. This CDR3 is 16 amino acids long. J was trimmed by 6 bases and V by 4 bases; bases with no gene match: 10. The V gene's germline CDR1 is LGHDT and CDR2 YNNKEL (reference sequence).

The gene calls are TRBV5-5 and TRBJ2-3, with 11 bases that match TRBD1. The J segment lost 3 bases and the V segment lost 3 bases, leaving 3 bases of the junction unmatched. CDR3 length: 15 amino acids. Germline CDR1 and CDR2: SGHKS and YYEKEE (reference sequence). CDR3 coding DNA: TGTGCCAGCAGCTACGGACAGGGGGCAACAGATACGCAGTATTTT. Translating gives CASSYGQGATDTQYF.

The chain couples TRBV10-3 to TRBJ1-1; 8 nucleotides agree with TRBD1. The CDR3 extends over 13 amino acids. Germline CDR1 and CDR2: ENHRY and SYGVKD. Germline trimming cut 7 bases from V and 1 base from J; bases unmatched to any gene: 2. The chain's CDR3 is CAITGQGNTEAFF. CDR3 coding DNA: TGTGCCATCACCGGACAGGGGAACACTGAAGCTTTCTTT.

The J gene is TRBJ1-2, the V gene TRBV30; TRBD1 is a possible D gene (6 bases). The CDR3 length is 11 residues. Germline CDR1 and CDR2: GTSNPN and SVGIG (reference sequence). Trimming shortened V by 4 bases and J by 7 bases, and 10 bases separated the two germline ends. The CDR3 DNA is TGTGCCTGGAATAGGGGGGGTGGCTACACCTTC. Encoded protein: CAWNRGGGYTF.

This clone was found many times. The gene calls are TRBV13 and TRBJ2-2, with TRBD1 as a possible D gene (5 bases). The CDR3 runs to 16 residues. CDR1 is PRHDT, CDR2 FYEKMQ, per germline (reference sequence). Trimming pared 4 bases from V and 4 bases from J, leaving 16 bases between. The CDR3, as DNA: TGTGCCAGCAGCTCTACCTTTGACAGCCCCACCGGGGAGCTGTTTTTT. This translates into CASSSTFDSPTGELFF.

The V gene is TRBV9, the J gene TRBJ1-1; D possibly corresponds to TRBD1 (6 bases). CDR1 SGDLS and CDR2 YYNGEE come from the germline V gene. The V end was cut by 0 bases, the J end by 1 base, with 16 bases between. The CDR3 is 17 amino acids. For the CDR3, the DNA is TGTGCCAGCAGCGTAGGGTCGGGACAAGTAGGGAACACTGAAGCTTTCTTT. Protein product: CASSVGSGQVGNTEAFF.

The chain uses TRBV12-3 or TRBV12-4 and TRBJ2-3, with D unclear. The CDR3 extends over 12 amino acids. This chain's CDR3 is CASHPGTDTQYF. In DNA, the CDR3 is TGTGCTTCCCACCCAGGCACAGATACGCAGTATTTT.